This TCR beta chain stems from a study of PD-1 blockade in classical Hodgkin lymphoma. This CDR3 has 14 amino acids. CDR1 is SGHNT and CDR2 is YYREEE in the germline V gene (reference sequence). V was trimmed by 4 bases and J by 2 bases, leaving 12 bases between them. Produced via immunoSEQ multiplex PCR; TCRdb's table is partial and in-frame only. The table has about 93,000 clones, roughly four fifths seen once. Each patient relapsed following autologous stem cell transplantation, and prior brentuximab vedotin exposure differed. The material was peripheral blood mononuclear cells (PBMCs), obtained before the second cycle of nivolumab. The sequence came from a human donor with classical Hodgkin lymphoma. V gene TRBV5-4 combines with J gene TRBJ2-5; weak D call: TRBD2 (5 bases). CDR3 residues: CASSREAAQETQYF. The DNA of the CDR3 is TGTGCCAGCAGCCGGGAAGCGGCTCAAGAGACCCAGTACTTC.